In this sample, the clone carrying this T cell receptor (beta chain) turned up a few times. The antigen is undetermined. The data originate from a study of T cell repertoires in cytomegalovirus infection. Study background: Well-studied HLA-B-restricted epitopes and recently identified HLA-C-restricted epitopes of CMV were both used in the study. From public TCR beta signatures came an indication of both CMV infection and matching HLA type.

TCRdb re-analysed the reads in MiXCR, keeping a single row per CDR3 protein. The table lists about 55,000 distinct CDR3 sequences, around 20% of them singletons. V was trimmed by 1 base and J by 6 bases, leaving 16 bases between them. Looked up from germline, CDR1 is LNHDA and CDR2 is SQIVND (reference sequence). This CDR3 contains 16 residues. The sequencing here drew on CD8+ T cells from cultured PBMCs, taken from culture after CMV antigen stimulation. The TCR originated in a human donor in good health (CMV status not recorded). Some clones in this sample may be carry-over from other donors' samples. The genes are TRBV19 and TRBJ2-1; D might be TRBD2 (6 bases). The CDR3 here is CASSIGYGSRFNEQFF. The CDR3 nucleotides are TGTGCCAGTAGTATAGGATACGGGAGCCGATTCAATGAGCAGTTCTTC. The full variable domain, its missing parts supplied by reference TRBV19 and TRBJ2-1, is DGGITQSPKYLFRKEGQNVTLSCEQNLNHDAMYWYRQDPGQGLRLIYYSQIVNDFQKGDIAEGYSVSREKKESFPLTVTSAQKNPTAFYLCASSIGYGSRFNEQFFGPGTRLTVL.